These 21 T cell receptor beta chains originate from one sample sequenced in a study of blood T cell repertoires in COVID-19. Data came from immunoSEQ multiplex PCR; TCRdb stores just in-frame clones and leaves some out. Of 95,000 to 120,000 clones detected, around nine tenths appear once; the ten largest clones hold 7.5% to 9.5%. Source material: peripheral blood. These receptors were collected from a woman in her seventies who had recovered from COVID-19.

V and J are TRBV6-2 or TRBV6-3 and TRBJ2-1; maybe TRBD2 (5 bases). Germline V gene data show CDR1 as MNHEY and CDR2 as SVGEGT. The CDR3 runs 14 residues. Trimming shortened V by 4 bases and J by 3 bases, and 10 bases separated the two germline ends. The CDR3 is CASSSLVLYNEQFF. The DNA of the CDR3 is TGTGCCAGCAGTTCACTAGTACTCTACAATGAGCAGTTCTTC.

This rearrangement joins TRBV15 to TRBJ1-4; 7 bases fit TRBD1. The CDR3 spans 17 residues. Germline values: CDR1 LNHNV, CDR2 YYDKDF (reference sequence). The V and J ends lost 7 bases and 8 bases, in that order; junction bases with no gene match: 19. CDR3 DNA: TGTGCCACCAACACAAAACTCACAGGGACAGAAGGAGAAAAACTGTTTTTT. It is translated as CATNTKLTGTEGEKLFF.

The V gene is TRBV12-5, the J gene TRBJ2-1; TRBD2 matches 8 bases. The J segment lost 2 bases and the V segment lost 1 base, leaving 10 bases of the junction unmatched. Germline CDR1 reads LGHNT; CDR2 reads FRNRAP. CDR3 size: 18 residues. For the CDR3, the DNA is TGTGCTAGTGGTTTGGCCCCCCCCGGGACTAGGGCCTACAATGAGCAGTTCTTC. Amino acids: CASGLAPPGTRAYNEQFF.

This chain uses TRBV4-2 with TRBJ1-3, with D possibly being TRBD1 (5 bases). The V and J ends lost 1 base and 1 base respectively, with 14 bases between them. The CDR3 spans 17 residues. From germline, CDR1 is LGHNA and CDR2 YNFKEQ. The chain's CDR3 is CASSQVGEGMSGNTIYF. DNA for the CDR3: TGTGCCAGCAGCCAAGTAGGGGAGGGGATGTCTGGAAACACCATATATTTT.

Only a few counts were recorded for this clone. The chain uses TRBV6-6 and TRBJ2-1; TRBD2 matches 7 bases. V shed 0 bases and J 6 bases; nucleotides not matched to a gene: 5. The CDR3 length is 15 residues. Germline loops: CDR1 MNHNY, CDR2 SVGAGI (reference sequence). The DNA of the CDR3 is TGTGCCAGCAGTTACTCGCTAGCGGAACTCAATGAGCAGTTCTTC. It codes for CASSYSLAELNEQFF.

The chain recombines TRBV6-1 with TRBJ1-2, with 9 bases identical to TRBD1. This CDR3 comprises 15 residues. The trim removed 3 bases at V and 4 bases at J, leaving 6 bases unmatched. Germline loops: CDR1 MNHNS, CDR2 SASEGT. The CDR3 bases are TGTGCCAGCAGTGATTTGGGACAGGGTAGCTATGGCTACACCTTC. The encoded protein is CASSDLGQGSYGYTF.

The chain links TRBV9 to TRBJ1-3, with a tentative D call TRBD1 (6 bases). Trimming left V 0 bases short and J 0 bases short, with 7 bases between. CDR3 length equals 15 residues. Germline V gives CDR1 SGDLS, CDR2 YYNGEE. The CDR3 sequence is CASSVEGGSGNTIYF. Written as DNA, the CDR3 is TGTGCCAGCAGCGTAGAAGGGGGCTCTGGAAACACCATATATTTT.

This chain links TRBV9 with TRBJ2-5; D not resolved. Per the germline V gene, CDR1 is SGDLS and CDR2 is YYNGEE. CDR3 length: 14 amino acids. Trimming shortened V by 0 bases and J by 1 base, and 7 bases separated the two germline ends. The CDR3 region has the DNA TGTGCCAGCAGCGTAGGGCCCCGCCAAGAGACCCAGTACTTC. Amino acids: CASSVGPRQETQYF.

This chain uses TRBV7-2 with TRBJ2-3; D is perhaps TRBD2 (6 bases). The V gene lost 1 base and the J gene lost 10 bases, with 12 bases spanning the gap. The germline gives CDR1 SGHTA, CDR2 FQGNSA. CDR3 length equals 13 residues. The CDR3 nucleotides read TGTGCCAGCAGCTTAGGTCGGGAGAATGCGCAGTATTTT. Translation gives CASSLGRENAQYF. Based on the CDR3 plus reference TRBV7-2 and TRBJ2-3, the full variable domain is GAGVSQSPSNKVTEKGKDVELRCDPISGHTALYWYRQSLGQGLEFLIYFQGNSAPDKSGLPSDRFSAERTGGSVSTLTIQRTQQEDSAVYLCASSLGRENAQYFGPGTRLTVL.

The V call is TRBV30, the J call TRBJ2-3, with a possible D match to TRBD1 (6 bases). The CDR3 consists of 15 residues. V was trimmed by 3 bases and J by 2 bases, leaving 15 bases between them. The germline V gene encodes CDR1 GTSNPN and CDR2 SVGIG (reference sequence). The CDR3 reads CAWSEGVGPTDTQYF. The CDR3 DNA follows: TGTGCCTGGAGCGAGGGGGTGGGCCCCACAGATACGCAGTATTTT. Drawing the rest from reference TRBV30 and TRBJ2-3, the complete variable domain is SQTIHQWPATLVQPVGSPLSLECTVEGTSNPNLYWYRQAAGRGLQLLFYSVGIGQISSEVPQNLSASRPQDRQFILSSKKLLLSDSGFYLCAWSEGVGPTDTQYFGPGTRLTVL.

The V call is TRBV7-2, the J call TRBJ2-3; D might be TRBD2 (6 bases). CDR3 length equals 15 residues. CDR1 and CDR2 (germline): SGHTA, FQGNSA. V shed 1 base and J shed 3 bases, with 11 bases lying between them. CDR3 sequence: CASSLGAGQTDTQYF. Written as DNA, the CDR3 is TGTGCCAGCAGCTTAGGAGCGGGCCAAACAGATACGCAGTATTTT.

The V gene is TRBV4-3, the J gene TRBJ2-5; maybe TRBD2 (5 bases). This CDR3 comprises 14 residues. Trimming took off 2 bases at V and 4 bases at J, with 11 bases between the two ends. Germline assignment: CDR1 LGHNA and CDR2 YSLEER. The CDR3 region is CASSQLGRGETQYF. CDR3 sequence (DNA): TGCGCCAGCAGCCAACTCGGACGGGGAGAGACCCAGTACTTC.

The sample holds a few counts of this clone. The J gene is TRBJ1-6, the V gene TRBV1; the table's D call of TRBD1 was not tested on the DNA. TRBV1 is labeled a pseudogene. The CDR3 runs 13 residues. The CDR3 sequence: CTSSQANSVTLHF. As DNA, the CDR3 is TGCACCAGCAGCCAGGCAAACAGTGTAACCCTCCACTTT.

The chain links TRBV5-4 to TRBJ2-7, with TRBD1 matching over 7 bases. This CDR3 contains 14 residues. V dropped 6 bases and J dropped 4; count of bases not matched to a gene: 10. CDR1 and CDR2 from the germline V gene are SGHNT and YYREEE (reference sequence). CDR3 sequence: CASTLRDSPYEQYF. CDR3 in DNA: TGTGCCAGCACCCTTAGGGACAGTCCGTACGAGCAGTACTTC.

CDR3 sequence reads: CASSYGWGRSEKLFF. In DNA, the CDR3 is TGTGCCAGCAGTTACGGGTGGGGGCGCAGTGAAAAACTGTTTTTT. The V call is TRBV6-5, the J call TRBJ1-4; D is possibly TRBD1 (6 bases). Trimming pared 2 bases from V and 7 bases from J, leaving 14 bases between. CDR3 size: 15 residues. In germline, CDR1 is MNHEY, CDR2 SVGAGI.

The J gene is TRBJ2-7, the V gene TRBV10-2; D is possibly TRBD2 (5 bases). This CDR3 spans 13 amino acids. With 3 bases removed from V and 3 bases from J, the gap between germline ends came to 9 bases. Germline V CDR1 and CDR2: WSHSY, SAAADI. For the CDR3, the DNA is TGCGCCAGCAGTGAAGGACTGCGCTACGAGCAGTACTTC. Translating it yields CASSEGLRYEQYF.

The chain couples TRBV5-1 to TRBJ1-1; 7 bases are a match to TRBD1. Trimming at V came to 4 bases and at J to 4 bases, leaving 10 bases not matched to a gene. CDR3 size: 15 residues. The germline gives CDR1 SGHRS, CDR2 YFSETQ. The CDR3 DNA is TGCGCCAGCAGCGAAAAAGGGGGCGCGGGCACTGAAGCTTTCTTT. Residues: CASSEKGGAGTEAFF. Full variable domain (rest looked up from reference TRBV5-1 and TRBJ1-1): KAGVTQTPRYLIKTRGQQVTLSCSPISGHRSVSWYQQTPGQGLQFLFEYFSETQRNKGNFPGRFSGRQFSNSRSEMNVSTLELGDSALYLCASSEKGGAGTEAFFGQGTRLTVV.

This chain's CDR3 is CASSERANEKLFF. DNA of the CDR3: TGTGCCAGCAGTGAACGGGCTAATGAAAAACTGTTTTTT. The chain recombines TRBV6-1 with TRBJ1-4; no definite D call. The germline gives CDR1 MNHNS, CDR2 SASEGT. V lost 2 bases and J lost 3, with 4 bases in between. CDR3 size: 13 residues.

In nucleotides, the CDR3 is TGTGCCAGCAGTATACTCACAGATACGCAGTATTTT. Encoded protein: CASSILTDTQYF. The chain has TRBV12-3 or TRBV12-4 and TRBJ2-3; D gene unclear. This CDR3 has 12 amino acids. V lost 5 bases and J 2 bases, leaving 5 bases between the germline ends.

This sequence joins TRBV6-2 or TRBV6-3 and TRBJ1-5; D unclear. V dropped 2 bases and J dropped 3 bases, with 8 bases sitting between them. The CDR3 is made up of 14 amino acids. Germline CDR1 MNHEY, CDR2 SVGEGT. This chain's CDR3 is CASSYLRNNQPQHF. The CDR3, as DNA: TGTGCCAGCAGTTACCTCAGAAACAATCAGCCCCAGCATTTT.

This chain links TRBV18 with TRBJ2-1; TRBD2 matches at 12 bases. After removal of 3 bases from V and 8 bases from J, the junction contained 8 bases not matched to a gene. In germline, CDR1 is KGHSH, CDR2 LQKENI. CDR3 size: 16 residues. The CDR3 reads CASSPETSGRGYEQFF. In DNA, the CDR3 is TGTGCCAGCTCACCGGAGACTAGCGGGAGAGGTTATGAGCAGTTCTTC.